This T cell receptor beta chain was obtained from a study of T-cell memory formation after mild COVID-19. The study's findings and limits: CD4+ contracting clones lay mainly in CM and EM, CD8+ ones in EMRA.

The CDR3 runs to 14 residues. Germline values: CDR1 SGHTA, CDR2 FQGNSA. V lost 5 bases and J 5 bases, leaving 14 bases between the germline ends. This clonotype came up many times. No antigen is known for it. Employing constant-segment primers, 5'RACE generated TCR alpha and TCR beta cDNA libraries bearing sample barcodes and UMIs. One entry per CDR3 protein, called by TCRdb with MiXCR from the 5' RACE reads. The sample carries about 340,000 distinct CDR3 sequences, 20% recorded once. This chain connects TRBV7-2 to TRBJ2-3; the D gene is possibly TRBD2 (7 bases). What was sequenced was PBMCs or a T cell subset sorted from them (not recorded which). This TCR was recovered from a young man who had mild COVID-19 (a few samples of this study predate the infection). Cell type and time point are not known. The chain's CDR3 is CASSTGGAEDTQYF. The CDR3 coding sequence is TGTGCCAGCAGCACTGGGGGGGCCGAAGATACGCAGTATTTT.